This TCR beta chain derives from a study of response to subunit inactivated influenza vaccine. Findings and caveats of the study: Researchers suggested that each seasonal influenza vaccination recruits few new T cells.

This clonotype was picked up many times. The antigen is unknown. TCRdb recomputed calls from the RT-PCR reads with MiXCR, one row per CDR3 protein. The data contain around 530,000 distinct CDR3 sequences, about 17% of them singletons. The receptor's source is a man in his fifties or sixties who received an inactivated influenza vaccine. The starting material was CD4+ T cells sorted from PBMCs, obtained 23 to 25 months after vaccination.

CDR3: CASSLGGGRTDTQYF. The CDR3 DNA follows: TGTGCCAGCAGTTTAGGGGGAGGGCGGACAGATACGCAGTATTTT. The chain couples TRBV12-3 or TRBV12-4 to TRBJ2-3; 7 nucleotides match TRBD2. The junction had 4 bases not matched to a gene; V was cut back by 1 base and J by 3 bases. The CDR3 has 15 residues.